The T cell receptor beta chain under discussion was sequenced for a study of CD8 T cells in ankylosing spondylitis. The CDR3 runs 10 residues. Germline lookup yields CDR1 DFQATT and CDR2 SNEGSKA (reference sequence). The V end was cut by 3 bases, the J end by 6 bases, with 5 bases between. TCRdb fed the 5' RACE reads into MiXCR, producing one record per CDR3 protein. The profile shows 250,000 to 400,000 distinct CDR3 sequences, roughly 10% of them singletons. This clonotype was picked up many times. The source material was blood, either unsorted or a sorted T cell fraction (not recorded which). The receptor comes from a female donor with ankylosing spondylitis or in good health (not recorded which). The chain links TRBV20-1 to TRBJ1-2, with D hard to call. Written as DNA, the CDR3 is TGCAGTGCTAGCGCCGATGGCTACACCTTC. The encoded protein is CSASADGYTF.